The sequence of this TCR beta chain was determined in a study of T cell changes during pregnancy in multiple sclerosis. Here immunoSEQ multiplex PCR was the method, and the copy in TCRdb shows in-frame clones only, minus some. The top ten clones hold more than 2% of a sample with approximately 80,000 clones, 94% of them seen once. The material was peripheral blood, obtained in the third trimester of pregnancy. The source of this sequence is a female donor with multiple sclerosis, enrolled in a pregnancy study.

In DNA, the CDR3 is TGTGCCAGCACCGTGACACCCCAGGGTTTAGAAAAACTGTTTTTT. Its protein product is CASTVTPQGLEKLFF. The gene calls are TRBV2 and TRBJ1-4; maybe TRBD1 (5 bases). The germline CDR1 and CDR2 sequences are SNHLY and FYNNEI. V was trimmed by 7 bases and J by 8 bases, leaving 20 bases between them. The CDR3 has 15 amino acids.